Listed below are T cell receptor beta chains from one sample, sequenced in a study of T cell responses to AZD1222 COVID-19 vaccine. The repertoire was sequenced with immunoSEQ multiplex PCR; TCRdb's copy has only in-frame clones and lacks some. The data show 50,000 or so clones, about 80% seen once. Sequenced here: peripheral blood, sampled 28 days after the second AZD1222 dose. All receptors come from an adult who received the AZD1222 COVID-19 vaccine. CDR3s include the opening cysteine and the closing phenylalanine or tryptophan. D genes are given only for firm matches. Expanded clones get a size class; other rows say once, few or many, or leave the size out.

once,TRBV6-5,TRBJ1-1,NA,13,CASRVAGGSEAFF,TGTGCCAGCAGGGTTGCCGGGGGATCTGAAGCTTTCTTT
once,TRBV2,TRBJ1-1,TRBD1,15,CASRTGGGMNTEAFF,TGTGCCAGCAGGACAGGGGGTGGGATGAACACTGAAGCTTTCTTT
NA,TRBV15,TRBJ1-2,TRBD1,15,CATSTGTGGNYGYTF,TGTGCCACCAGCACGGGGACAGGCGGCAACTATGGCTACACCTTC
few,TRBV6-5,TRBJ1-2,NA,15,CASSYLDGRTDGYTF,TGTGCCAGCAGTTACTTGGATGGCAGGACGGATGGCTACACCTTC
NA,TRBV19,TRBJ1-5,TRBD1,13,CASSQTGHQPQHF,TGTGCCAGTAGTCAGACAGGGCATCAGCCCCAGCATTTT
NA,TRBV3-1/TRBV3-2,TRBJ2-1,TRBD2,18,CASSQDHVSGGAGDEQFF,TGTGCCAGCAGCCAAGATCATGTGAGCGGGGGGGCCGGCGATGAGCAGTTCTTC
NA,TRBV11-3,TRBJ2-1,TRBD2,16,CASSSYASGGADEQFF,TGTGCCAGCAGCTCATACGCTAGCGGGGGGGCTGATGAGCAGTTCTTC
once,TRBV10-1,TRBJ1-1,TRBD1,11,CASSAGGIAFF,TGCGCCAGCAGTGCAGGGGGCATAGCTTTCTTT
once,TRBV15,TRBJ1-5,NA,14,CATSREDSNQPQHF,TGTGCCACCAGCAGAGAGGATAGCAATCAGCCCCAGCATTTT
NA,TRBV11-2,TRBJ2-1,TRBD2,15,CASSEQREWYNEQFF,TGTGCCAGCAGCGAACAGCGGGAGTGGTACAATGAGCAGTTCTTC
NA,TRBV5-6,TRBJ2-2,TRBD2,15,CASRLSGRATGELFF,TGTGCCAGCCGCCTTAGCGGGAGGGCCACCGGGGAGCTGTTTTTT
NA,TRBV5-4,TRBJ1-1,NA,15,CASSLEAGINTEAFF,TGTGCCAGCAGCTTGGAGGCAGGGATAAACACTGAAGCTTTCTTT
few,TRBV3-1/TRBV3-2,TRBJ1-6,NA,15,CASSQEPGGRSPLHF,TGTGCCAGCAGCCAAGAACCCGGGGGCAGGTCACCCCTCCACTTT
NA,TRBV11-2,TRBJ1-3,NA,14,CASRTWTSGNTIYF,TGTGCCAGCAGAACCTGGACCTCTGGAAACACCATATATTTT
NA,TRBV28,TRBJ2-3,NA,13,CAISGPLGARPFF,TGTGCCATTTCCGGGCCGCTTGGCGCAAGACCCTTTTTT
NA,TRBV20-1,TRBJ2-1,NA,12,CSASSGNNEQFF,TGCAGTGCTAGTTCGGGAAACAATGAGCAGTTCTTC
NA,TRBV3-1/TRBV3-2,TRBJ2-1,TRBD2,15,CASSQDLAGGTKQFF,TGTGCCAGCAGCCAAGATTTGGCGGGAGGGACTAAGCAGTTCTTC
NA,TRBV9,TRBJ1-3,NA,14,CASSVGFSGNTIYF,TGTGCCAGCAGCGTAGGATTCTCTGGAAACACCATATATTTT
NA,TRBV5-4,TRBJ1-1,TRBD1,14,CASSSKGASTEAFF,TGTGCCAGCAGCAGTAAGGGGGCGAGCACTGAAGCTTTCTTT
NA,TRBV19,TRBJ2-5,NA,14,CASSPHGTRETQYF,TGTGCCAGTAGTCCTCACGGGACCAGGGAGACCCAGTACTTC
NA,TRBV15,TRBJ2-3,NA,16,CATSRDRGIYTDTQYF,TGTGCCACCAGCAGAGATCGTGGGATTTACACAGATACGCAGTATTTT
NA,TRBV19,TRBJ1-2,NA,14,CASRPGDPNYGYTF,TGTGCCAGTAGACCCGGGGACCCCAACTATGGCTACACCTTC
NA,TRBV6-5,TRBJ2-7,TRBD1,15,CASSYAGTGLREQYF,TGTGCCAGCAGTTACGCCGGGACAGGGCTTCGGGAGCAGTACTTC
few,TRBV24-1,TRBJ2-3,TRBD1,18,CATSDVPIGTGLVDTQYF,TGTGCCACCAGTGATGTTCCAATAGGGACAGGGCTGGTGGATACGCAGTATTTT
few,TRBV27,TRBJ2-3,TRBD2,15,CASTTVLAGGDTQYF,TGTGCCAGCACGACAGTCCTAGCGGGAGGGGATACGCAGTATTTT
NA,TRBV30,TRBJ2-1,NA,14,CAWSATKRYNEQFF,TGTGCCTGGAGCGCAACAAAACGTTACAATGAGCAGTTCTTC
NA,TRBV28,TRBJ1-1,NA,15,CASSLLGGRSTEAFF,TGTGCCAGCAGTTTGTTGGGGGGCCGCAGCACTGAAGCTTTCTTT
NA,TRBV5-1,TRBJ1-1,NA,14,CASRIQGMNTEAFF,TGCGCCAGCCGAATACAGGGTATGAACACTGAAGCTTTCTTT
NA,TRBV3-1/TRBV3-2,TRBJ2-7,NA,13,CASSYGSYYEQYF,TGTGCCAGCAGCTACGGGAGTTACTACGAGCAGTACTTC
NA,TRBV6-6,TRBJ2-3,TRBD2,14,CASRLAGVADTQYF,TGTGCCAGCAGGCTAGCGGGAGTGGCAGATACGCAGTATTTT
NA,TRBV5-4,TRBJ2-5,NA,13,CASSFQSQETQYF,TGTGCCAGCAGCTTTCAGAGCCAAGAGACCCAGTACTTC
NA,TRBV6-5,TRBJ2-3,TRBD1,15,CASGAQGTPGDTQYF,TGTGCCAGCGGGGCACAGGGGACCCCAGGAGATACGCAGTATTTT
few,TRBV6-5,TRBJ2-3,TRBD2,15,CASSFSSGFTDTQYF,TGTGCCAGCAGTTTTTCTAGCGGTTTCACAGATACGCAGTATTTT
NA,TRBV6-5,TRBJ2-1,NA,11,CATQAGWEQFF,TGTGCCACCCAGGCGGGCTGGGAGCAGTTCTTC
NA,TRBV18,TRBJ2-2,NA,16,CASSPIADSYTGELFF,TGTGCCAGCTCACCCATTGCGGACAGCTACACCGGGGAGCTGTTTTTT
NA,TRBV3-1/TRBV3-2,TRBJ2-3,NA,14,CASSPEVAGYTQYF,TGTGCCAGCAGCCCCGAGGTTGCGGGTTATACGCAGTATTTT
NA,TRBV29-1,TRBJ1-1,TRBD1,15,CSVQTRTGGWTEAFF,TGCAGCGTACAAACTAGGACAGGGGGCTGGACTGAAGCTTTCTTT
NA,TRBV3-1/TRBV3-2,TRBJ1-2,NA,14,CASSQDSAGSGYTF,TGTGCCAGCAGCCAAGATTCGGCAGGAAGTGGCTACACCTTC